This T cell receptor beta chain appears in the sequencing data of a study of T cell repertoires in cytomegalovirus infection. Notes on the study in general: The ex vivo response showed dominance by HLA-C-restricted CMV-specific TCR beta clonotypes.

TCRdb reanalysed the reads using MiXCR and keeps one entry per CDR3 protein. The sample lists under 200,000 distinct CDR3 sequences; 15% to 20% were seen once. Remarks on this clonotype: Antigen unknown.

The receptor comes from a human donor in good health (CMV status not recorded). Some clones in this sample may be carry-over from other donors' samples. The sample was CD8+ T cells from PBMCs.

The CDR3 nucleotides are TGTGCCAGCAGCTTAGTCCTGGGTTGGGGACGGGTCTCTGGGGCCAACGTCCTGACTTTC. It encodes CASSLVLGWGRVSGANVLTF. The rearrangement uses TRBV7-4 and TRBJ2-6; the D call may be TRBD1 or TRBD2 (5 bases each). Germline V gives CDR1 SGHVT, CDR2 SQSDAQ. V was cut by 1 base and J by 0 bases, with 19 bases left in between. The CDR3 covers 20 residues.